These T cell receptor beta chains were read from a single sample in a study of cytomegalovirus exposure and HLA in healthy donors. The data were produced by immunoSEQ multiplex PCR, yet TCRdb's version contains in-frame clones alone and is incomplete. This table holds under 250,000 clones, around 80% found once. Material for sequencing was PBMCs. Source of these receptors: a boy aged 5-17 years in good health and CMV-seronegative. CDR3s include the opening cysteine and the closing phenylalanine or tryptophan.

V gene,CDR3 protein
TRBV6-5,CASSKTVYEQFF
TRBV18,CASSPGSKNIQYF
TRBV9,CASSVGQGPPYGYTF
TRBV11-3,CASSFIWRPYEQYF
TRBV18,CASSLRTVGEKLFF
TRBV30,CACSSGLSYEQYF
TRBV10-2,CASSENRAHGYTF
TRBV19,CASSPGQRSSGNTIYF
TRBV30,CAWSDRGYEQYF
TRBV6-5,CASSSYDTEAFF
TRBV6-6,CASRIGRGVLADEQFF
TRBV30,CAWSVFQGGNTIYF
TRBV5-6,CASNPGTGYPEAFF
TRBV14,CASSQETGLWNEQYF
TRBV6-5,CASSYSRVNGYTF
TRBV18,CASSPGQGNEKLFF
TRBV27,CASLPLGRDNYGYTF
TRBV5-1,CASSLSIGQYYEQYF
TRBV7-9,CSSSFTPGLGAYEQYF
TRBV19,CASSISRDPNEKLFF
TRBV5-1,CASSRWTGYEQYF
TRBV5-4,CASSLDTGNTEAFF
TRBV29-1,CSVPGGRGQYF
TRBV20-1,CSAGQGDFF
TRBV4-1,CASSQTGPNQPQHF
TRBV28,CASSLTQGSNQPQHF
TRBV19,CASSPRDRGWDGYTF
TRBV30,CAWSVTGDTQYF
TRBV4-1,CASSQDLLTGTGYTGELFF
TRBV6-5,CASSSQDRVGEKLFF
TRBV30,CAWTLLRGEQYF
TRBV7-6,CASSPATRDNYGYTF
TRBV4-2,CASSQDLELQASPLHF
TRBV5-1,CASSSTGDRNQPQHF
TRBV18,CASSPPVWSTEAFF
TRBV30,CAWSRSGSGEQFF
TRBV11-3,CASSPPGTGESPLHF
TRBV6-1,CASSELDRVGANVLTF
TRBV15,CATGGALNTEAFF
TRBV5-4,CASSITGGGNTIYF
TRBV11-2,CASSLDRGPGGYTF
TRBV2,CASSDPGQGNYGYTF
TRBV5-4,CASSFNTDTQYF
TRBV7-2,CASSLAGGPEAFF
TRBV18,CASSPRQAAFEAFF
TRBV6-1,CASSEFPGFREPQHF
TRBV9,CASSVRGQGGYGYTF
TRBV7-5,CARRRAQGKVGNQPQHF
TRBV19,CASSPGLASSYEQYF
TRBV5-1,CASSLTGGARRDTQYF
TRBV27,CASSSTGGVGFYEQYF
TRBV5-1,CASSLAGGTDTQYF
TRBV7-9,CASSLNIGGPGANYGYTF
TRBV25-1,CASSATGNGNQPQHF
TRBV9,CASSVALRGDTEAFF
TRBV4-1,CASSLTSSNTGELFF
TRBV11-3,CASKQGPNNEKLFF
TRBV6-5,CASSSNRGTEAFF